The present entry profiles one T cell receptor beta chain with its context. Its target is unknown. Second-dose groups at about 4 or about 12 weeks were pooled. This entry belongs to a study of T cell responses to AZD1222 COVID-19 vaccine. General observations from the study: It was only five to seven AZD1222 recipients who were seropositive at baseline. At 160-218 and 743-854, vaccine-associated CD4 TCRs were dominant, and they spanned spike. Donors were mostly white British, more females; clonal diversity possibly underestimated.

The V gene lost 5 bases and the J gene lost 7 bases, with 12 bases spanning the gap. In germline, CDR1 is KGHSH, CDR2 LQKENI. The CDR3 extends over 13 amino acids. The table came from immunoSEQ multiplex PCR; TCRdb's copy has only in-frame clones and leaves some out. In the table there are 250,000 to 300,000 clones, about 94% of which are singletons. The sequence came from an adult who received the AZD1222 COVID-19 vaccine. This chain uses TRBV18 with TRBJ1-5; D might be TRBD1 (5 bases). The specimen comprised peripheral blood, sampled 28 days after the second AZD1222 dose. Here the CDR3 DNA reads TGTGCCAGCTCAGTAGGGGCCGGACAGCCCCAGCATTTT. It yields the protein CASSVGAGQPQHF.